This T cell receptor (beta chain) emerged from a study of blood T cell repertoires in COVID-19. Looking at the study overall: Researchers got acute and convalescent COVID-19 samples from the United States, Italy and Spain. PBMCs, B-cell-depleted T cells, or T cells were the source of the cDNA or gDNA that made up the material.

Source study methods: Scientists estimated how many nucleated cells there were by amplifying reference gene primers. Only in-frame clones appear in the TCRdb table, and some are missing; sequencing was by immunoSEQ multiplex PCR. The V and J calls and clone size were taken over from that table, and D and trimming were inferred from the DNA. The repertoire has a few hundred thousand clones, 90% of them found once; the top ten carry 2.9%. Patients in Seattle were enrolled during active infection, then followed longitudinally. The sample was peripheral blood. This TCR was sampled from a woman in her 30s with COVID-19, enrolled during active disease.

The CDR3 reads CASSIVWGGNQPQHF. The CDR3 nucleotides read TGTGCCAGTAGTATAGTTTGGGGGGGCAATCAGCCCCAGCATTTT. This sequence joins TRBV19 and TRBJ1-5; perhaps TRBD1 as D (5 bases). From germline, CDR1 is LNHDA and CDR2 SQIVND (reference sequence). The V and J ends lost 1 base and 2 bases respectively, with 9 bases between them. The CDR3 is made up of 15 amino acids.